This T cell receptor (beta chain) was retrieved from a study of graft-versus-host responses after intestinal transplantation. The study, taken as a whole, reports: Researchers found peak circulating GvH clone levels linked to early post-transplant HvG declines.

There are 14 residues in the CDR3. The junction had 7 bases not matched to a gene; V was cut back by 6 bases and J by 6 bases. Germline lookup yields CDR1 MNHEY and CDR2 SVGAGI. The repertoire was sequenced with immunoSEQ multiplex PCR; TCRdb's copy has only in-frame clones and lacks some. The sample consists of about 98,000 clones, approximately 85% of them appearing once. This clone was seen a handful of times. What it binds is not known. The source is a human patient who received an intestinal transplant, so some T cells may come from the graft donor. This specimen was PBMCs, taken 255 days after intestinal transplant. The rearrangement uses TRBV6-5 and TRBJ1-5; 8 bases are a match to TRBD1. For the CDR3, the DNA is TGTGCCAGCAGGAGTACAGGGGGGGGTCAGCCCCAGCATTTT. Its translation: CASRSTGGGQPQHF.